This T cell receptor (beta chain) was observed in a study of blood T cell repertoires in COVID-19. Study at large: Spain, Italy and the United States supplied samples that represented acute and convalescent COVID-19. T cells, B-cell-depleted T cells, or PBMCs provided the cDNA or gDNA that served as material.

Allocation to cohorts depended on clinical history reported by the participants. In germline, CDR1 is LNHDA, CDR2 SQIVND (reference sequence). CDR3 length: 16 amino acids. Trimming removed 2 bases from V and 2 bases from J; junction bases left unmatched: 5. Sequencing was performed with immunoSEQ multiplex PCR; in TCRdb, only in-frame clones are kept and a portion is missing. Counted here are 160,000 or so clones, 75% to 85% occurring once; the ten biggest clones make up roughly 6%. This chain joins TRBV19 and TRBJ1-4; 7 nucleotides line up with TRBD1. Sequencing input: PBMCs or T cells enriched from blood (not recorded which). This receptor was taken from a middle-aged man who had recovered from COVID-19. The CDR3 region is CASSITPTGTNEKLFF. In DNA, the CDR3 is TGTGCCAGTAGTATAACCCCGACAGGGACTAATGAAAAACTGTTTTTT.